Listed here is a single T cell receptor beta chain. Measured with immunoSEQ multiplex PCR; TCRdb has only the in-frame clones, and not every one. The sample shows approximately 110,000 clones, around 85% of them seen only once. This CDR3 is 15 amino acids long. V was cut by 0 bases and J by 2 bases, with 11 bases left in between. CDR1 is MNHEY, CDR2 SMNVEV, per germline (reference sequence). The sample originates from a study of T cell responses to AZD1222 COVID-19 vaccine. The clonotype was recovered from an adult in good health. V is TRBV27 and J is TRBJ2-7, with a possible D match to TRBD1 (6 bases). The sequencing used peripheral blood, collected on day 0 of AZD1222 vaccination. CDR3 protein: CASSLSIGQTYEQYF. The CDR3 region has the DNA TGTGCCAGCAGTTTATCGATAGGACAGACCTACGAGCAGTACTTC.